The clone carrying this T cell receptor beta chain was seen at least ten times. Its antigen is still unknown. This entry is derived from a study of T-cell reconstitution after alpha-beta-depleted transplantation in children. Study observations and caveats: There were reportedly several hundred expanded graft clones from which alpha-beta T cells came about two months after transplant. Several patients had high TCRbeta diversity at day 60; it came from surviving recipient T cells and thymic progenitors. Hyperexpanded clones declined; after one year, newly produced T cells mostly supplied diversity.

Per the germline V gene, CDR1 is DFQATT and CDR2 is SNEGSKA (reference sequence). V was pared by 0 bases and J by 0 bases, with 8 bases between. The length of the CDR3 is 14 residues. Molecular barcoding with unique molecular identifiers was used for the TCRbeta library. Using its own MiXCR run on the PCR reads, TCRdb lists one record per CDR3 protein. The sample holds hundreds of thousands of distinct CDR3 sequences, around 13% seen once. This sequence originates from a girl aged 2 to 9 with congenital amegakaryocytic thrombocytopenia, due to receive a stem cell transplant. This specimen was PBMCs, taken before TCRalphabeta/CD19-depleted stem cell transplant. The rearrangement uses TRBV20-1 and TRBJ1-1, with D unresolved. Written as DNA, the CDR3 is TGCAGTGCTAGAGAGGCGGCCCTGAACACTGAAGCTTTCTTT. Its translation: CSAREAALNTEAFF.